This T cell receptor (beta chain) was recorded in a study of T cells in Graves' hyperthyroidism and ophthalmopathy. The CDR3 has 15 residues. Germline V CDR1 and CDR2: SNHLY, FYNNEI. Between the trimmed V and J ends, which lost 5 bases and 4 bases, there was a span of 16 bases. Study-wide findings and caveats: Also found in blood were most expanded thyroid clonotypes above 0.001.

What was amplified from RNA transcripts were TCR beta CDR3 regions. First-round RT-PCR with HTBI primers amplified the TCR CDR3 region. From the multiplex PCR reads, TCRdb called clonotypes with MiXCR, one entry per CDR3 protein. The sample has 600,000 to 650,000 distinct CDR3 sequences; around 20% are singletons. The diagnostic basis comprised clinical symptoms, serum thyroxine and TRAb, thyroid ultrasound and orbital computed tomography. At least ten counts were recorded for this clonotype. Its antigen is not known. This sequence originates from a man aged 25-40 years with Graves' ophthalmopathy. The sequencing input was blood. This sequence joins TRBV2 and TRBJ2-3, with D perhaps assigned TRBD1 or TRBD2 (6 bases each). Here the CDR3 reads CASSRGAGEADTQYF. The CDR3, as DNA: TGTGCCAGCAGTAGGGGGGCAGGGGAGGCAGATACGCAGTATTTT.